This entry lists 31 T cell receptor beta chains sequenced from one sample in a study of blood T cell repertoires in COVID-19. TCRdb keeps only in-frame clones here, not all; method: immunoSEQ multiplex PCR. The sample shows some 66,000 clones, roughly 92% of them seen only once. Sequenced material: peripheral blood. All receptors come from a man in his 70s with active COVID-19.

The gene calls are TRBV7-8 and TRBJ1-2, with 7 bases that match TRBD1. Trimming cost V 5 bases and J 3 bases; bases outside gene matches: 6. The CDR3 covers 14 residues. Germline V gene data show CDR1 as SGHVS and CDR2 as FQNEAQ. The CDR3: CASSPRTGDYGYTF. The DNA of the CDR3 is TGTGCCAGCAGCCCCCGGACAGGTGACTATGGCTACACCTTC. Full variable domain (remainder filled in from reference TRBV7-8 and TRBJ1-2): GAGVSQSPRYKVAKRGQDVALRCDPISGHVSLFWYQQALGQGPEFLTYFQNEAQLDKSGLPSDRFFAERPEGSVSTLKIQRTQQEDSAVYLCASSPRTGDYGYTFGSGTRLTVV.

The V call is TRBV7-9, the J call TRBJ1-1; 7 nucleotides align to TRBD1. Germline V gene lookup returns CDR1 SEHNR and CDR2 FQNEAQ (reference sequence). V lost 3 bases, J lost 0 bases, and 7 bases stayed unmatched. This CDR3 is 16 amino acids long. CDR3 in amino acids: CASSFIGGSMNTEAFF. The CDR3 bases are TGTGCCAGCAGCTTTATAGGGGGCTCCATGAACACTGAAGCTTTCTTT.

This sequence joins TRBV7-9 and TRBJ1-2; TRBD1 aligns across 7 bases. V lost 2 bases, J lost 0 bases, and 9 bases stayed unmatched. Per germline, CDR1 SEHNR and CDR2 FQNEAQ (reference sequence). CDR3 size: 17 residues. In DNA form, the CDR3 reads TGTGCCAGCAGCTTATCGGGGAGTCAGGGGGCTAACTATGGCTACACCTTC. Translating gives CASSLSGSQGANYGYTF.

CDR3 sequence: CATSDPGTPKSSYNEQFF. CDR3 coding DNA: TGTGCCACCAGTGATCCCGGGACTCCTAAAAGCTCCTACAATGAGCAGTTCTTC. V is TRBV24-1 and J is TRBJ2-1; weak D call: TRBD2 (6 bases). The germline V gene has CDR1 KGHDR and CDR2 SFDVKD. The CDR3 contains 18 residues. V was clipped by 3 bases and J by 0 bases, with 17 bases between them.

J is TRBJ2-3 and V is TRBV7-2; TRBD2 aligns across 13 bases. V was clipped by 5 bases and J by 2 bases; unmatched bases: 7. The CDR3 length is 17 residues. Per the germline V gene, CDR1 is SGHTA and CDR2 is FQGNSA. The CDR3 DNA follows: TGTGCCAGCAGCCCAGGACTAGCGGGGGCCAACACAGATACGCAGTATTTT. Residues: CASSPGLAGANTDTQYF.

This clone appeared a single time. The chain has TRBV5-1 and TRBJ2-3; D not resolved. In germline, CDR1 is SGHRS, CDR2 YFSETQ. This CDR3 contains 15 residues. Deletions cut 0 bases from V and 2 bases from J, with 10 bases between. The CDR3 bases are TGCGCCAGCAGCTTGGTGGCAGGCGCCACAGATACGCAGTATTTT. Its translation is CASSLVAGATDTQYF.

The rearrangement joins TRBV6-1 to TRBJ2-7; D ambiguous. CDR3 length equals 15 residues. CDR1 and CDR2 (germline): MNHNS, SASEGT. V was clipped by 2 bases and J by 1 base, with 12 bases between them. The CDR3 DNA follows: TGTGCCAGCAGTGAACTGGGCCCGCTATCCTACGAGCAGTACTTC. Its protein product is CASSELGPLSYEQYF.

The gene calls are TRBV5-1 and TRBJ2-1; 7 bases are a match to TRBD1. V gave up 5 bases and J gave up 9 bases; unmatched junction bases: 11. The CDR3 is 14 amino acids. CDR1 is SGHRS and CDR2 is YFSETQ in the germline V gene. CDR3 DNA sequence: TGCGCCAGCAGGTCCGGGACAGTTTACTCTGAGCAGTTCTTC. This translates into CASRSGTVYSEQFF.

The V and J genes are TRBV5-4 and TRBJ2-2; tentative D call: TRBD1 (6 bases). Deletions cut 1 base from V and 1 base from J, with 14 bases between. Germline CDR1 is SGHNT and CDR2 is YYREEE (reference sequence). The CDR3 is 17 amino acids. The CDR3 sequence: CASSLHSKQGNTGELFF. CDR3 nucleotide sequence: TGTGCCAGCAGCTTGCACAGTAAACAGGGGAACACCGGGGAGCTGTTTTTT. The full variable domain, its missing parts supplied by reference TRBV5-4 and TRBJ2-2, is ETGVTQSPTHLIKTRGQQVTLRCSSQSGHNTVSWYQQALGQGPQFIFQYYREEENGRGNFPPRFSGLQFPNYSSELNVNALELDDSALYLCASSLHSKQGNTGELFFGEGSRLTVL.

This clone was observed once. This rearrangement joins TRBV7-9 to TRBJ1-1; tentative D call: TRBD1 (5 bases). The germline V gene encodes CDR1 SEHNR and CDR2 FQNEAQ (reference sequence). This CDR3 is 14 amino acids long. V lost 1 base and J lost 1, with 7 bases in between. The CDR3: CASSLGQGNTEAFF. CDR3 nucleotides: TGTGCCAGCAGCTTAGGCCAGGGGAACACTGAAGCTTTCTTT.

This sequence joins TRBV3-1 (or the pseudogene TRBV3-2) and TRBJ1-3, with D perhaps matching TRBD1 (5 bases). Between the trimmed V and J ends, which lost 0 bases and 4 bases, there was a span of 10 bases. CDR1 and CDR2 from the germline V gene are LGHDT and YNNKEL (reference sequence). The CDR3 runs 15 residues. As DNA, the CDR3 is TGTGCCAGCAGCCAAGAGGCAGGGAGGGGAAACACCATATATTTT. The encoded protein is CASSQEAGRGNTIYF.

V usage is TRBV6-6 and J usage is TRBJ2-3, with 8 positions matching TRBD2. The length of the CDR3 is 15 residues. V gave up 2 bases and J gave up 2 bases; unmatched junction bases: 3. CDR1 and CDR2 from the germline V gene are MNHNY and SVGAGI (reference sequence). CDR3 region: CASSYMRGDTDTQYF. The DNA for the CDR3 is TGTGCCAGCAGTTACATGCGGGGGGACACAGATACGCAGTATTTT.

The chain carries TRBV3-1 (or the pseudogene TRBV3-2) and TRBJ1-1, with no clear D. The V gene lost 0 bases and the J gene lost 11 bases, with 16 bases spanning the gap. The CDR3 loop spans 14 amino acids. CDR1 and CDR2 from the germline V gene are LGHDT and YNNKEL (reference sequence). CDR3 coding DNA: TGTGCCAGCAGCCAAGATCCCTATCCGGGATGGGCTTTCTTT. It translates to CASSQDPYPGWAFF.

The chain employs TRBV7-2 and TRBJ2-2; tentative D call: TRBD2 (6 bases). Germline-derived CDR1 and CDR2 are SGHTA and FQGNSA. The CDR3 totals 15 residues. V was cut by 2 bases and J by 7 bases, with 14 bases left in between. The CDR3 loop is CASSLLAWGGGELFF. For the CDR3, the DNA is TGTGCCAGCAGCTTACTAGCGTGGGGTGGCGGGGAGCTGTTTTTT.

The gene calls are TRBV20-1 and TRBJ2-5, with TRBD2 identical over 12 bases. J was trimmed by 2 bases and V by 3 bases; bases with no gene match: 10. Germline assignment: CDR1 DFQATT and CDR2 SNEGSKA (reference sequence). The CDR3 has 17 residues. CDR3 nucleotide sequence: TGCAGTGCTAGTCGGCCTAGCGGGGGGGCCGGGCAAGAGACCCAGTACTTC. This codes for CSASRPSGGAGQETQYF.

The chain has TRBV5-4 and TRBJ2-3; no firm D call. CDR1 SGHNT and CDR2 YYREEE come from the germline V gene (reference sequence). The CDR3 contains 16 residues. Between the trimmed V and J ends, which lost 7 bases and 0 bases, there was a span of 18 bases. As DNA, the CDR3 is TGTGCCAGCGGAAAGGCGGCTAGTGCTAGCACAGATACGCAGTATTTT. It codes for CASGKAASASTDTQYF.

The chain combines TRBV28 with TRBJ2-2; D is undetermined. Germline V lookup: CDR1 MDHEN, CDR2 SYDVKM. The V and J ends lost 2 bases and 1 base respectively, with 5 bases between them. This CDR3 has 14 amino acids. This chain's CDR3 is CASSLGRNTGELFF. In DNA form, the CDR3 reads TGTGCCAGCAGTTTAGGCAGGAACACCGGGGAGCTGTTTTTT.

This chain joins TRBV5-1 and TRBJ2-2, with D unresolved. Per the germline V gene, CDR1 is SGHRS and CDR2 is YFSETQ. This CDR3 is 14 amino acids long. V lost 0 bases and J 1 base, leaving 4 bases between the germline ends. The CDR3 loop is CASSLDKNTGELFF. CDR3 in DNA: TGCGCCAGCAGCTTGGACAAGAACACCGGGGAGCTGTTTTTT.

The chain joins TRBV28 to TRBJ2-7; a possible D gene is TRBD2 (6 bases). Germline CDR1 is MDHEN and CDR2 is SYDVKM. Trimming removed 3 bases from V and 1 base from J, with 13 bases in between. The CDR3 is made up of 15 amino acids. The CDR3 reads CASSLGGGGSYEQYV. The DNA for the CDR3 is TGTGCCAGCAGTTTGGGGGGAGGAGGGTCCTACGAGCAGTACGTC.

J is TRBJ2-1 and V is TRBV19; weak D call: TRBD2 (6 bases). CDR3 length: 14 residues. V lost 10 bases, J lost 2 bases, and 15 bases lay in between. Germline V gene sequence: CDR1 LNHDA, CDR2 SQIVND (reference sequence). CDR3 region: CATGTDRAYNEQFF. The CDR3 region has the DNA TGTGCCACCGGGACTGATCGTGCCTACAATGAGCAGTTCTTC.

This chain uses TRBV7-3 with TRBJ2-3; perhaps TRBD1 as D (6 bases). This CDR3 region has 14 residues. Trimming removed 4 bases at V and 0 bases at J, with 8 bases between. Germline-derived CDR1 and CDR2 are SGHTA and FQGTGA. The CDR3 spells CASSWGPSTDTQYF. CDR3 sequence (DNA): TGTGCCAGCAGCTGGGGGCCGAGCACAGATACGCAGTATTTT.

The chain recombines TRBV12-3 or TRBV12-4 with TRBJ1-1; 10 bases are shared with TRBD1. The CDR3 is made up of 13 amino acids. The ends lost 8 bases at V and 5 bases at J; junction bases unmatched: 5. The DNA of the CDR3 is TGTGCCAGCCGGGACAGGGGAGTTACTGAAGCTTTCTTT. It is translated as CASRDRGVTEAFF.

This clone was picked up one time. The J gene is TRBJ2-1, the V gene TRBV28, with 10 bases identical to TRBD2. Per germline, CDR1 MDHEN and CDR2 SYDVKM. Trimming at V came to 6 bases and at J to 6 bases, leaving 8 bases not matched to a gene. The CDR3 extends over 15 amino acids. The CDR3 DNA sequence: TGTGCCAGCAGCAGCGGGGGGGCCCAGTCCAATGAGCAGTTCTTC. Its protein is CASSSGGAQSNEQFF. Full variable domain (rest looked up from reference TRBV28 and TRBJ2-1): DVKVTQSSRYLVKRTGEKVFLECVQDMDHENMFWYRQDPGLGLRLIYFSYDVKMKEKGDIPEGYSVSREKKERFSLILESASTNQTSMYLCASSSGGAQSNEQFFGPGTRLTVL.

This clone occurred once. The rearrangement links TRBV6-5 to TRBJ1-5, with D possibly being TRBD1 (5 bases). From germline, CDR1 is MNHEY and CDR2 SVGAGI. V lost 8 bases, J lost 0 bases, and 14 bases lay in between. The CDR3 runs to 15 residues. CDR3 coding DNA: TGTGCCAGCCAATCGGACACCTATAGCAATCAGCCCCAGCATTTT. Translation: CASQSDTYSNQPQHF.

The chain employs TRBV6-5 and TRBJ2-3; 10 bases agree with TRBD1. There are 15 residues in the CDR3. The V gene end was trimmed by 5 bases and the J gene end by 1 base; junction bases not matched to a gene: 3. Germline V gene lookup returns CDR1 MNHEY and CDR2 SVGAGI. CDR3 nucleotide sequence: TGTGCCAGCAGTATGACAGGGGGCGGCACAGATACGCAGTATTTT. This gives the protein CASSMTGGGTDTQYF.

In regard to this clone: Germline is not matched at one junction end, which may reflect a read error. This chain links TRBV5-5 with TRBJ2-7, with 9 bases that match TRBD2. Germline CDR1 and CDR2: SGHKS and YYEKEE (reference sequence). The CDR3 totals 16 residues. CDR3 bases: TGTGCCAGCAGCCCTGAAACCGGGACTAGCCCCAACGAGCAGTGCTTC. Encoded protein: CASSPETGTSPNEQCF.

J is TRBJ2-7 and V is TRBV3-1 (or the pseudogene TRBV3-2); TRBD2 aligns across 13 bases. The V and J ends lost 3 bases and 1 base, in that order; junction bases with no gene match: 12. The germline CDR1 and CDR2 sequences are LGHDT and YNNKEL (reference sequence). This CDR3 contains 19 residues. CDR3 residues: CASSHPIGTSGEQSYEQYV. The CDR3 region has the DNA TGTGCCAGCAGCCACCCTATCGGGACTAGCGGGGAGCAGTCCTACGAGCAGTACGTC.

This clone came up once. This sequence joins TRBV27 and TRBJ2-7; the match to TRBD1 covers 7 bases. The CDR3 is 13 residues long. V lost 5 bases and J lost 4; bases outside the gene matches: 5. Germline CDR1 and CDR2: MNHEY and SMNVEV (reference sequence). CDR3 nucleotides: TGTGCCAGCAGTCAAACGGGACAGTACGAGCAGTACGTC. Its protein is CASSQTGQYEQYV.

This chain uses TRBV9 with TRBJ1-2, with TRBD1 identical over 10 bases. The CDR3 loop spans 16 amino acids. Germline assignment: CDR1 SGDLS and CDR2 YYNGEE. Trimming took 6 bases from V and 4 from J; bases not matched to a gene: 12. In DNA form, the CDR3 reads TGTGCCAGCAACCCCTCCGGGACAGGGGCCATCTATGGCTACACCTTC. Its protein product is CASNPSGTGAIYGYTF. The whole variable domain, filled in from reference TRBV9 and TRBJ1-2, reads DSGVTQTPKHLITATGQRVTLRCSPRSGDLSVYWYQQSLDQGLQFLIQYYNGEERAKGNILERFSAQQFPDLHSELNLSSLELGDSALYFCASNPSGTGAIYGYTFGSGTRLTVV.

This clone was detected only once. This sequence joins TRBV5-1 and TRBJ2-2; 10 bases are shared with TRBD2. V lost 0 bases and J lost 4; bases outside the gene matches: 3. The CDR3 contains 16 residues. The germline V gene has CDR1 SGHRS and CDR2 YFSETQ. The CDR3 DNA sequence: TGCGCCAGCAGCTTGGCTAGCGGGGGCCCCACCGGGGAGCTGTTTTTT. Translated, it gives CASSLASGGPTGELFF.

The chain is built from TRBV4-2 and TRBJ2-3; TRBD2 matches at 12 bases. Germline values: CDR1 LGHNA, CDR2 YNFKEQ. The CDR3 totals 18 residues. The V gene end was trimmed by 3 bases and the J gene end by 2 bases; junction bases not matched to a gene: 9. The chain's CDR3 is CASSQVRLAGVITDTQYF. As DNA, the CDR3 is TGTGCCAGCAGCCAGGTACGACTAGCGGGGGTCATCACAGATACGCAGTATTTT.